Presented here are 6 T cell receptor beta chains from one specimen sequenced in a study of T cell responses to AZD1222 COVID-19 vaccine. Using immunoSEQ multiplex PCR, the repertoire was profiled, and TCRdb retains in-frame clones only, with some absent. The sample yields over 90,000 clones, around 92% seen once. The sequencing used peripheral blood, collected on day 0 of AZD1222 vaccination. These receptors were collected from an adult in good health.

CDR3 bases: TGCGCCAGCAGCACTGCAGAATACTCTGGAAACACCATATATTTT. This sequence encodes CASSTAEYSGNTIYF. V and J are TRBV5-1 and TRBJ1-3; D unclear. The V gene's germline CDR1 is SGHRS and CDR2 YFSETQ. CDR3 length equals 15 residues. The V end lost 4 bases, the J end lost 0 bases, and 11 bases lay between the germline ends.

V gene TRBV21-1 combines with J gene TRBJ2-6; whether TRBD1, the table's D call, matches the DNA was not checked. TRBV21-1 is described as a pseudogene. This CDR3 is built from 17 residues. CDR3 in amino acids: CASSKGQDNAGANVLTF. In nucleotides, the CDR3 is TGTGCCAGCAGCAAAGGCCAGGATAACGCTGGGGCCAACGTCCTGACTTTC.

The rearrangement joins TRBV4-2 to TRBJ2-1; a possible D gene is TRBD2 (6 bases). V gave up 4 bases and J gave up 0 bases, with 16 bases separating them. The CDR3 totals 17 residues. CDR1 and CDR2 from the germline V gene are LGHNA and YNFKEQ. Written as DNA, the CDR3 is TGTGCCAGCAGCCTCCTCCCGGGAGCGTCCTCCTACAATGAGCAGTTCTTC. Amino acid sequence: CASSLLPGASSYNEQFF.

The chain has TRBV19 and TRBJ1-4, with D perhaps matching TRBD1 (5 bases). The CDR3 runs to 16 residues. With 5 bases removed from V and 5 bases from J, the gap between germline ends came to 18 bases. Per germline, CDR1 LNHDA and CDR2 SQIVND (reference sequence). CDR3 sequence (DNA): TGTGCCAGTAGTCCAAACGTTGGCGGGGCGAATGAAAAACTGTTTTTT. The encoded protein is CASSPNVGGANEKLFF.

This chain joins TRBV30 and TRBJ1-1; D is ambiguous. With 2 bases removed from V and 1 base from J, the gap between germline ends came to 2 bases. The CDR3 runs to 11 residues. CDR1 is GTSNPN and CDR2 is SVGIG in the germline V gene (reference sequence). The CDR3 DNA reads as TGTGCCTGGAGTACGAACACTGAAGCTTTCTTT. It translates to CAWSTNTEAFF. The full variable domain, in which reference TRBV30 and TRBJ1-1 provide the parts outside the CDR3, is SQTIHQWPATLVQPVGSPLSLECTVEGTSNPNLYWYRQAAGRGLQLLFYSVGIGQISSEVPQNLSASRPQDRQFILSSKKLLLSDSGFYLCAWSTNTEAFFGQGTRLTVV.

This clone was observed once. V and J are TRBV4-2 and TRBJ1-1, with D unclear. V was cut by 0 bases and J by 0 bases, with 14 bases left in between. CDR3 length equals 17 residues. CDR1 is LGHNA, CDR2 YNFKEQ, per germline. CDR3 sequence (DNA): TGTGCCAGCAGCCAAGAACCCCGAGGCAGCTTGAACACTGAAGCTTTCTTT. This codes for CASSQEPRGSLNTEAFF.